This TCR beta chain was observed in a study of blood T cell repertoires in COVID-19. Overall study: Sources were T cells, B-cell-depleted T cells, or PBMCs; the material itself was cDNA or gDNA.

There are 15 residues in the CDR3. CDR1 and CDR2 from the germline V gene are SSHAT and FNYEAQ (reference sequence). The count of this clone is one. Relative to the germline gene, one junction end is altered; a read error may explain this. How the authors handled the data: Counts of nucleated cells, estimated from reference gene primer amplification, were obtained. Profiled with immunoSEQ multiplex PCR; TCRdb holds only in-frame clones, not every one. V and J calls and clone size are given by that table; D and trimming were obtained from the DNA. The table has about 230,000 clones, around four fifths seen once; the top ten hold approximately 2.6%.

Material: peripheral blood. This chain uses TRBV7-7 with TRBJ2-1, with 10 nucleotides matching TRBD1. The TCR sequence derives from a woman between 65 and 79 years old with active or convalescent COVID-19. CDR3 amino acids: CASSAGQGSGNEQFF. The CDR3 bases are TGTGCTAGCAGCGCGGGACAGGGGTCCGGCAATGAGCAGTTCTTC.